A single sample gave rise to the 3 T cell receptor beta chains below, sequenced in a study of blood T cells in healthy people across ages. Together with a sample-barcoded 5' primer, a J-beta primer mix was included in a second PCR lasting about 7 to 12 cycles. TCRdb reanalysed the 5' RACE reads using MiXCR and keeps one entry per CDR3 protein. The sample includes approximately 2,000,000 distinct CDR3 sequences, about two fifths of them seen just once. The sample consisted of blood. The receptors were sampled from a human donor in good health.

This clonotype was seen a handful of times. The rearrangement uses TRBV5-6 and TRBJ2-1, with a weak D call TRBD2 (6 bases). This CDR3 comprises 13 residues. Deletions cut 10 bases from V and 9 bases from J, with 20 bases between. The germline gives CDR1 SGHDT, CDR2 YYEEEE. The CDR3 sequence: CAGGVGGGVEQFF. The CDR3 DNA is TGTGCCGGAGGGGTGGGCGGAGGTGTTGAGCAGTTCTTC.

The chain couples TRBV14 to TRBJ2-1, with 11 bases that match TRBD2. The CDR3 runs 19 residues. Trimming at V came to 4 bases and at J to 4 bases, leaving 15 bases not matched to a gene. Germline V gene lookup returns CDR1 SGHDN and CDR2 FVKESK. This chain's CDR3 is CASSPHPSNTSGGYNEQFF. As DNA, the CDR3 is TGTGCCAGCAGCCCTCACCCTTCTAATACTAGCGGGGGATACAATGAGCAGTTCTTC.

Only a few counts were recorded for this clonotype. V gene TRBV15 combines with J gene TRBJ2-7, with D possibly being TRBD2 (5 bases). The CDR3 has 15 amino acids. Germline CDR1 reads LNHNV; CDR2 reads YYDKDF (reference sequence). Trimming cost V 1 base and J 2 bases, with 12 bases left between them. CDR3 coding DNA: TGTGCCACCAGCAGAGCCCCACTAGGGACCTACGAGCAGTACTTC. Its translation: CATSRAPLGTYEQYF.